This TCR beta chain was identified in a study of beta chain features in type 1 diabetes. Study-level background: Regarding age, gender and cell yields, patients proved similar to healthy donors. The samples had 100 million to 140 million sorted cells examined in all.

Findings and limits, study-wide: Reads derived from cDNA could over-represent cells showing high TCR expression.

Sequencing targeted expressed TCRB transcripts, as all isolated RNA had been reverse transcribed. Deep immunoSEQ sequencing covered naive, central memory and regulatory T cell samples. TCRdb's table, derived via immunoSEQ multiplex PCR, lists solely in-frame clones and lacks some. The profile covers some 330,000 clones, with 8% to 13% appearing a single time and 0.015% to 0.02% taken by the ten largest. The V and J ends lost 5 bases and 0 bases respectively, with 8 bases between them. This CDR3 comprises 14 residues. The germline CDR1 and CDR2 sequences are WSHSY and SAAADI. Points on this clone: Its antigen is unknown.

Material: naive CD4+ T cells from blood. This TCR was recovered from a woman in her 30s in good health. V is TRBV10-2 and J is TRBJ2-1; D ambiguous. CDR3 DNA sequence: TGCGCCAGCAGTCAATTGAGCTCCTACAATGAGCAGTTCTTC. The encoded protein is CASSQLSSYNEQFF.